This T cell receptor (beta chain) was identified in a study of T cells in Graves' hyperthyroidism and ophthalmopathy. Study as a whole: The blood sample was taken at first diagnosis, before treatment began.

This CDR3 has 13 residues. V was cut by 3 bases and J by 8 bases, with 16 bases left in between. Germline V CDR1 and CDR2: DFQATT, SNEGSKA (reference sequence). This clonotype has only a few counts. Its antigen is still unknown. A NOSPECS grade of at least 4, a Clinical Activity Score of at least 3 and duration under 3 months were recorded in ophthalmopathy patients. General study findings and limits: A model built on 13 V-J features separated ophthalmopathy from stable hyperthyroidism.

Researchers took RNA transcripts and amplified the TCR beta CDR3 regions from them. A first-round RT-PCR of the TCR CDR3 used the HTBI primer set. MiXCR was run by TCRdb on the multiplex PCR reads, yielding one entry per CDR3 protein. This sample has 490,000 or so distinct CDR3 sequences, with about 22% found just once. This clonotype originated in a woman in her seventies with Graves' ophthalmopathy. Material for sequencing was blood. The chain has TRBV20-1 and TRBJ1-2; tentative D call: TRBD1 (6 bases). CDR3 sequence (DNA): TGCAGTGCTAGGCCGTTCCCAGGACAGGGCTACACCTTC. Its protein is CSARPFPGQGYTF.